The 17 T cell receptor beta chains presented below share a single source sample, sequenced in a study of Graves' ophthalmopathy and Graves' hyperthyroidism. Amplification from RNA transcripts yielded the TCR beta CDR3 regions. First-round RT-PCR with HTBI primers preceded a second-round multiplex PCR. TCRdb itself ran the multiplex PCR reads through MiXCR, one entry per CDR3 protein. The sample contains about 600,000 distinct CDR3 sequences, about 35% of which appear only once. The material sequenced was peripheral blood or thyroid tissue (not recorded which). These receptors were taken from an adult man with Graves' hyperthyroidism.

The table lists this clonotype with many counts. J is TRBJ1-5 and V is TRBV19, with 9 bases that match TRBD1. CDR1 and CDR2 (germline): LNHDA, SQIVND (reference sequence). The CDR3 length is 17 residues. Trimming cost V 5 bases and J 2 bases; bases outside gene matches: 10. CDR3 amino acids: CASSAIDRGGGNQPQHF. The CDR3 coding sequence is TGTGCCAGTAGTGCGATAGACAGGGGGGGCGGCAATCAGCCCCAGCATTTT.

This clonotype appeared a few times. The chain links TRBV28 to TRBJ2-7; TRBD1 matches 10 bases. CDR1 is MDHEN, CDR2 SYDVKM, per germline. With V trimmed by 5 bases and J by 3 bases, 7 bases remained unmatched. There are 15 residues in the CDR3. The CDR3: CASSLRWTGGYEQYF. CDR3 coding DNA: TGTGCCAGCAGTCTACGGTGGACAGGGGGCTACGAGCAGTACTTC.

The chain couples TRBV7-9 to TRBJ2-7; D may be TRBD2 (6 bases). V lost 3 bases to trimming and J lost 5 bases, with 11 bases between them. There are 13 residues in the CDR3. Germline V gene lookup returns CDR1 SEHNR and CDR2 FQNEAQ (reference sequence). The CDR3 loop reads CASSFEGGHEQYF. In DNA, the CDR3 is TGTGCCAGCAGCTTTGAGGGAGGCCACGAGCAGTACTTC.

This clonotype was observed many times. The rearrangement uses TRBV27 and TRBJ2-7; 7 bases are a match to TRBD1. Unmatched junction bases numbered 11, after V lost 6 bases and J lost 3 bases. The CDR3 spans 15 residues. Germline CDR1 and CDR2: MNHEY and SMNVEV (reference sequence). The CDR3 bases are TGTGCCAGCAGGAACAGACAGGGAGAGTACTACGAGCAGTACTTC. Its translation is CASRNRQGEYYEQYF.

This clonotype was seen ten or more times. The chain uses TRBV19 and TRBJ1-2; D gene uncertain. Germline CDR1 reads LNHDA; CDR2 reads SQIVND (reference sequence). V was shortened by 1 base and J by 6 bases, with 12 bases between the two germline ends. There are 14 residues in the CDR3. CDR3 in DNA: TGTGCCAGTAGTATAGGAGTCCTCGGAGATGGCTACACCTTC. Translation gives CASSIGVLGDGYTF. Together with reference TRBV19 and TRBJ1-2, the CDR3 gives the full variable domain: DGGITQSPKYLFRKEGQNVTLSCEQNLNHDAMYWYRQDPGQGLRLIYYSQIVNDFQKGDIAEGYSVSREKKESFPLTVTSAQKNPTAFYLCASSIGVLGDGYTFGSGTRLTVV.

This sequence joins TRBV29-1 and TRBJ2-5, with D perhaps matching TRBD1 or TRBD2 (5 bases each). Per germline, CDR1 SQVTM and CDR2 ANQGSEA. The CDR3 contains 12 residues. Trimming removed 6 bases from V and 4 bases from J, with 12 bases in between. The CDR3 here is CSVGTGIETQYF. In DNA, the CDR3 is TGCAGCGTGGGGACGGGGATAGAGACCCAGTACTTC.

This clonotype was counted at least ten times. The chain has TRBV20-1 and TRBJ2-7; TRBD2 matches 9 bases. Germline trimming cut 6 bases from V and 2 bases from J; bases unmatched to any gene: 8. The CDR3 covers 14 residues. Germline V gives CDR1 DFQATT, CDR2 SNEGSKA (reference sequence). The DNA of the CDR3 is TGCAGTGCACTCGGCGGGGGGGATCCCTACGAGCAGTACTTC. Translation gives CSALGGGDPYEQYF.

This clonotype was observed at least ten times. The rearrangement joins TRBV10-3 to TRBJ1-5; TRBD1 matches at 7 bases. The CDR3 covers 15 residues. CDR1 and CDR2 (germline): ENHRY, SYGVKD. Trimming removed 4 bases from V and 9 bases from J; junction bases left unmatched: 12. The CDR3 loop reads CAISGDSSLGVPQHF. The CDR3 DNA follows: TGTGCCATCAGTGGGGACAGCTCGCTGGGGGTGCCCCAGCATTTT.

The sample holds many counts of this clonotype. This chain uses TRBV24-1 with TRBJ1-3, with unresolved D. V lost 5 bases and J lost 0, with 7 bases in between. The V gene's germline CDR1 is KGHDR and CDR2 SFDVKD. There are 14 residues in the CDR3. This CDR3 reads CATSAASSGNTIYF. The CDR3 region has the DNA TGTGCCACCAGTGCGGCCAGCTCTGGAAACACCATATATTTT.

This clonotype was found many times. This chain uses TRBV6-6 with TRBJ1-5, with D hard to call. Between the trimmed V and J ends, which lost 0 bases and 4 bases, there was a span of 10 bases. Germline V gene lookup returns CDR1 MNHNY and CDR2 SVGAGI (reference sequence). The CDR3 totals 15 residues. The CDR3, as DNA: TGTGCCAGCAGTTACTCGAACAGCCTTAATCAGCCCCAGCATTTT. Translated, it gives CASSYSNSLNQPQHF.

This clonotype came up many times. The chain is built from TRBV5-1 and TRBJ2-2; 8 positions match TRBD2. The junction had 4 bases not matched to a gene; V was cut back by 5 bases and J by 4 bases. CDR1 and CDR2 (germline): SGHRS, YFSETQ. This CDR3 has 14 amino acids. CDR3 nucleotides: TGCGCCAGCAGAGAGCGGGAGCTCACCGGGGAGCTGTTTTTT. Amino acid sequence: CASRERELTGELFF.

This clonotype occurred a few times. V usage is TRBV7-2 and J usage is TRBJ2-2; TRBD2 aligns across 8 bases. V lost 5 bases to trimming and J lost 5 bases; unmatched junction nucleotides: 10. The CDR3 is made up of 16 amino acids. Germline CDR1 and CDR2: SGHTA and FQGNSA. The CDR3 here is CASSRVGLVSTGELFF. The CDR3 nucleotides read TGTGCCAGCAGCCGAGTGGGACTAGTTTCAACCGGGGAGCTGTTTTTT.

The rearrangement joins TRBV20-1 to TRBJ2-7; 9 bases align to TRBD1. CDR1 DFQATT and CDR2 SNEGSKA come from the germline V gene (reference sequence). CDR3 length equals 13 residues. Here the CDR3 reads CSLKGDRVYEQYF. The CDR3 region has the DNA TGCAGCCTGAAGGGGGACAGGGTTTACGAGCAGTACTTC.

With regard to this clonotype: A much bigger clone sits one base away, suggesting this may be a read error. CDR3 region: CASSDLGRRWTEAFF. The CDR3 DNA reads TGTGCCAGCAGCGATCTGGGACGGCGTTGGACTGAAGCTTTCTTT. The chain couples TRBV10-3 to TRBJ1-1, with D perhaps matching TRBD1 (5 bases). V was pared by 10 bases and J by 5 bases, with 23 bases between. From germline, CDR1 is ENHRY and CDR2 SYGVKD. The CDR3 is 15 amino acids.

The rearrangement uses TRBV7-2 and TRBJ1-1, with TRBD1 identical over 7 bases. V trimming: 5 bases; J trimming: 1 base; junction bases outside the gene matches: 19. The CDR3 runs 19 residues. Per germline, CDR1 SGHTA and CDR2 FQGNSA. This CDR3 reads CASSRLDRAGGKTNTEAFF. CDR3 DNA: TGTGCCAGCAGCCGCCTCGACAGGGCGGGGGGAAAGACGAACACTGAAGCTTTCTTT.

This clonotype has at least ten counts. This chain links TRBV12-3 or TRBV12-4 with TRBJ2-7, with 8 bases identical to TRBD1. The junction had 7 bases not matched to a gene; V was cut back by 4 bases and J by 5 bases. The CDR3 loop spans 14 amino acids. This chain's CDR3 is CASSSLGQGDEQYF. The CDR3 DNA is TGTGCCAGCAGTTCACTTGGACAGGGCGACGAGCAGTACTTC.

The V and J genes are TRBV27 and TRBJ1-1; D is undetermined. Germline-derived CDR1 and CDR2 are MNHEY and SMNVEV (reference sequence). The CDR3 covers 15 residues. The ends were cut back, 1 base at V and 0 bases at J, with 9 bases in the middle. This CDR3 is CASSLFAHMNTEAFF. The CDR3 nucleotides read TGTGCCAGCAGTTTATTTGCGCACATGAACACTGAAGCTTTCTTT.